By its share, the clone carrying this TCR delta chain is medium-sized. TCRdb reprocessed the reads through CATT. Among roughly 3,100 delta-chain clones listed, roughly 48% were seen once. The record originates from a study of gamma-delta chains in newborns, infants, children. About the research overall: Microbial exposure reportedly drives polyclonal innate γδ T cell expansion after birth.

The CDR3 extends over 22 amino acids. Germline CDR1 reads TSWWSYY; CDR2 reads QGS. Germline trimming cut 3 bases from V and 4 bases from J; bases unmatched to any gene: 23. This sequence joins TRDV1 and TRDJ1; 13 bases agree with TRDD3. The receptor was isolated from a child who received the measles vaccine. Input material: blood. CDR3 residues: CALGDRFLPTLYWGIRIDKLIF. CDR3 coding DNA: TGTGCTCTTGGGGATCGCTTCCTACCTACACTGTACTGGGGGATACGCATCGATAAACTCATCTTT.